These 23 T cell receptor beta chains share one sample of origin, sequenced in a study of blood T cell repertoires in COVID-19. Generated by immunoSEQ multiplex PCR, the TCRdb table keeps only in-frame clones and is missing some. The data hold 500,000 or so clones, with roughly 87% observed a single time. The sample comprised PBMCs or T cells enriched from blood (not recorded which). These receptors were obtained from a woman between 18 and 30 years old who had recovered from COVID-19.

The chain joins TRBV4-1 to TRBJ1-1, with D uncertain. The V and J ends lost 1 base and 0 bases respectively, with 12 bases between them. Germline V gene lookup returns CDR1 MGHRA and CDR2 YSYEKL. The CDR3 extends over 16 amino acids. This CDR3 reads CASSQARREVNTEAFF. The CDR3 bases are TGCGCCAGCAGCCAAGCGCGGAGGGAAGTGAACACTGAAGCTTTCTTT.

The chain couples TRBV30 to TRBJ1-2, with a weak D call TRBD1 (6 bases). The CDR3 extends over 14 amino acids. Trimming cost V 4 bases and J 0 bases, with 12 bases left between them. Germline V lookup: CDR1 GTSNPN, CDR2 SVGIG (reference sequence). The CDR3 nucleotides read TGTGCCTGGAAGGGGGGGCCCCCTAACTATGGCTACACCTTC. Translated: CAWKGGPPNYGYTF.

The CDR3 here is CASKGGTGNEKLFF. The CDR3 nucleotides are TGTGCCAGTAAGGGCGGGACTGGAAATGAAAAACTGTTTTTT. The chain has TRBV11-2 and TRBJ1-4, with TRBD1 as a possible D gene (5 bases). CDR3 length: 14 amino acids. V was shortened by 9 bases and J by 5 bases, with 16 bases between the two germline ends. Germline lookup yields CDR1 SGHAT and CDR2 FQNNGV.

The chain employs TRBV19 and TRBJ2-5, with D tentatively TRBD1 (6 bases). V was pared by 1 base and J by 2 bases, with 14 bases between. Germline assignment: CDR1 LNHDA and CDR2 SQIVND (reference sequence). This CDR3 region has 16 residues. The CDR3 nucleotides are TGTGCCAGTAGTATAGGGGCAGGGGTTATGCAAGAGACCCAGTACTTC. Its protein product is CASSIGAGVMQETQYF.

This clone has only a few counts. The V and J genes are TRBV19 and TRBJ1-2, with TRBD1 matching over 8 bases. Trimming at V came to 7 bases and at J to 4 bases, leaving 8 bases not matched to a gene. The CDR3 sequence is 14 residues long. Per germline, CDR1 LNHDA and CDR2 SQIVND (reference sequence). The CDR3 protein is CASMAQGAPYGYTF. DNA of the CDR3: TGTGCCAGTATGGCGCAGGGGGCCCCCTATGGCTACACCTTC.

The rearrangement uses TRBV2 and TRBJ2-1, with 9 bases fitting TRBD1. The trim removed 2 bases at V and 5 bases at J, leaving 4 bases unmatched. CDR3 size: 15 residues. Germline V gene lookup returns CDR1 SNHLY and CDR2 FYNNEI. Here the CDR3 reads CASSEWTGANNEQFF. CDR3 bases: TGTGCCAGCAGTGAATGGACAGGGGCAAACAATGAGCAGTTCTTC.

The chain employs TRBV28 and TRBJ1-1; 9 bases map to TRBD1. There are 15 residues in the CDR3. Germline assignment: CDR1 MDHEN and CDR2 SYDVKM. The ends lost 6 bases at V and 0 bases at J; junction bases unmatched: 5. CDR3 region: CASSTQGALNTEAFF. In DNA, the CDR3 is TGTGCCAGCAGCACACAGGGGGCGCTGAACACTGAAGCTTTCTTT.

The DNA for the CDR3 is TGTGCCAGTAGTAGAGACCCAGGAAACACCATATATTTT. It codes for CASSRDPGNTIYF. The chain employs TRBV19 and TRBJ1-3; unclear D gene. This CDR3 region has 13 residues. The germline V and J ends were trimmed by 4 bases and 4 bases, with 8 bases remaining between them. Germline CDR1 reads LNHDA; CDR2 reads SQIVND (reference sequence).

The V and J genes are TRBV19 and TRBJ2-3; D is perhaps TRBD1 (6 bases). Germline V lookup: CDR1 LNHDA, CDR2 SQIVND (reference sequence). This CDR3 contains 14 residues. V was cut by 8 bases and J by 1 base, with 13 bases left in between. CDR3: CASSQGPGTDTQYF. The CDR3 DNA sequence: TGTGCCAGTTCACAGGGTCCTGGCACAGATACGCAGTATTTT.

The V and J genes are TRBV12-3 or TRBV12-4 and TRBJ2-5; 8 bases match TRBD2. With V trimmed by 8 bases and J by 4 bases, 6 bases remained unmatched. CDR3 length equals 13 residues. The CDR3 here is CASDRGGGETQYF. Written as DNA, the CDR3 is TGTGCCAGCGACCGGGGGGGAGGAGAGACCCAGTACTTC.

The CDR3 region is CAWSSGDSVYSYEQYF. Here the CDR3 DNA reads TGTGCCTGGAGCTCCGGTGACAGTGTCTATTCCTACGAGCAGTACTTC. This chain links TRBV30 with TRBJ2-7; possible D gene TRBD1, 5 bases. In germline, CDR1 is GTSNPN, CDR2 SVGIG (reference sequence). Trimming shortened V by 3 bases and J by 1 base, and 19 bases separated the two germline ends. The CDR3 spans 16 residues.

The chain links TRBV2 to TRBJ2-7; no firm D call. This CDR3 region has 14 residues. Germline V gene data show CDR1 as SNHLY and CDR2 as FYNNEI. Trimming removed 8 bases from V and 0 bases from J, with 14 bases in between. CDR3 loop: CASRRVENSYEQYF. The CDR3 DNA reads TGTGCCAGCCGTCGGGTGGAGAACTCCTACGAGCAGTACTTC.

This clone was recorded only once. The rearrangement links TRBV9 to TRBJ2-7; a weak D match, TRBD2 (6 bases). Trimming removed 3 bases from V and 2 bases from J, with 15 bases in between. Germline CDR1 is SGDLS and CDR2 is YYNGEE. The CDR3 runs 15 residues. CDR3 sequence reads: CASSASGTPAYEQYF. In DNA form, the CDR3 reads TGTGCCAGCAGCGCCTCCGGGACTCCCGCCTACGAGCAGTACTTC. Based on the CDR3 plus reference TRBV9 and TRBJ2-7, the full variable domain is DSGVTQTPKHLITATGQRVTLRCSPRSGDLSVYWYQQSLDQGLQFLIQYYNGEERAKGNILERFSAQQFPDLHSELNLSSLELGDSALYFCASSASGTPAYEQYFGPGTRLTVT.

The gene calls are TRBV30 and TRBJ1-2; D call uncertain. The length of the CDR3 is 12 residues. Trimming took off 3 bases at V and 2 bases at J, with 7 bases between the two ends. CDR1 and CDR2 from the germline V gene are GTSNPN and SVGIG (reference sequence). Here the CDR3 DNA reads TGTGCCTGGAGGGGAGGGAACTATGGCTACACCTTC. This encodes CAWRGGNYGYTF.

The chain has TRBV5-6 and TRBJ1-6, with D unclear. This CDR3 has 14 residues. The V end lost 0 bases, the J end lost 9 bases, and 10 bases lay between the germline ends. The germline gives CDR1 SGHDT, CDR2 YYEEEE. The CDR3 loop reads CASSLAPRGSPLHF. The CDR3, as DNA: TGTGCCAGCAGCTTGGCCCCCCGGGGTTCACCCCTCCACTTT.

V is TRBV7-8 and J is TRBJ1-3; 9 bases are shared with TRBD1. This CDR3 is built from 15 residues. Germline V gene sequence: CDR1 SGHVS, CDR2 FQNEAQ. J gave up 4 bases and V 10 bases, and 11 bases lay outside the gene matches. CDR3 nucleotides: TGTGCCACACGACAGGGACAGGGCTCCGGAAACACCATATATTTT. This sequence encodes CATRQGQGSGNTIYF.

This clone is a singleton in its sample. V usage is TRBV7-2 and J usage is TRBJ1-2; tentative D call: TRBD1 (5 bases). The V gene's germline CDR1 is SGHTA and CDR2 FQGNSA. The V end lost 5 bases, the J end lost 2 bases, and 12 bases lay between the germline ends. The CDR3 spans 14 residues. The chain's CDR3 is CASSPAWGNYGYTF. The DNA for the CDR3 is TGTGCCAGCAGCCCCGCCTGGGGCAACTATGGCTACACCTTC.

V and J are TRBV28 and TRBJ1-5, with TRBD1 as a possible D gene (5 bases). This CDR3 region has 16 residues. Germline lookup yields CDR1 MDHEN and CDR2 SYDVKM. V lost 4 bases, J lost 1 base, and 14 bases lay in between. The CDR3 spells CASSSGGLESNQPQHF. The DNA for the CDR3 is TGTGCCAGCAGTTCCGGGGGACTCGAGAGCAATCAGCCCCAGCATTTT.

The chain joins TRBV18 to TRBJ1-6; TRBD1 agrees at 9 bases. Germline CDR1 is KGHSH and CDR2 is LQKENI. V was clipped by 6 bases and J by 4 bases; unmatched bases: 7. This CDR3 region has 16 residues. CDR3 DNA sequence: TGTGCCAGCTCGGCCGGGACAGGGCTTTATAATTCACCCCTCCACTTT. Its protein product is CASSAGTGLYNSPLHF.

The gene calls are TRBV12-3 or TRBV12-4 and TRBJ1-2; D call uncertain. Trimming took 4 bases from V and 4 from J, leaving 10 bases between them. CDR3 length: 13 amino acids. This chain's CDR3 is CASSYGPGYGYTF. CDR3 DNA: TGTGCCAGCAGTTACGGCCCGGGCTATGGCTACACCTTC.

Comments on this clone: Within the sample, other DNA sequences also encode this same CDR3. The CDR3 region has the DNA TGTGCCACCAGCAGTCACTCTTTCAGGGGGCGCTTCGGCAATCAGCCCCAGCATTTT. This sequence encodes CATSSHSFRGRFGNQPQHF. J is TRBJ1-5 and V is TRBV15; 8 bases agree with TRBD1. This CDR3 contains 19 residues. The germline V gene encodes CDR1 LNHNV and CDR2 YYDKDF (reference sequence). V was pared by 3 bases and J by 2 bases, with 15 bases of the junction left unmatched.

V is TRBV20-1 and J is TRBJ1-2, with D unresolved. Germline lookup yields CDR1 DFQATT and CDR2 SNEGSKA (reference sequence). There are 14 residues in the CDR3. V was clipped by 3 bases and J by 3 bases, with 14 bases between them. The CDR3 region has the DNA TGCAGTGCTAGTTCAGGAATGCTGGACTATGGCTACACCTTC. Translation: CSASSGMLDYGYTF.

The CDR3 reads CAWSEGALNTEAFF. The CDR3 DNA sequence: TGTGCCTGGAGTGAGGGGGCCTTGAACACTGAAGCTTTCTTT. The rearrangement uses TRBV30 and TRBJ1-1; 7 positions agree with TRBD1. The CDR3 covers 14 residues. Trimming removed 1 base from V and 0 bases from J; junction bases left unmatched: 2. CDR1 is GTSNPN, CDR2 SVGIG, per germline (reference sequence). Full variable domain (rest looked up from reference TRBV30 and TRBJ1-1): SQTIHQWPATLVQPVGSPLSLECTVEGTSNPNLYWYRQAAGRGLQLLFYSVGIGQISSEVPQNLSASRPQDRQFILSSKKLLLSDSGFYLCAWSEGALNTEAFFGQGTRLTVV.